This TCR beta chain stems from a study of control samples from healthy donors and cancer patients. Produced via immunoSEQ multiplex PCR; TCRdb's table is partial and in-frame only. The profile shows about 150,000 clones, about 94% of them singletons. The CDR3 contains 20 residues. Germline CDR1 and CDR2: SGDLS and YYNGEE. V was pared by 0 bases and J by 0 bases, with 13 bases of the junction left unmatched. The specimen sequenced was blood. The chain joins TRBV9 to TRBJ2-1; TRBD2 aligns across 9 bases. The TCR was taken from a man aged 35 to 55 in good health. The CDR3 nucleotides read TGTGCCAGCAGCGTAGAAGGGGCGAGGAGCGGGGGGTCCTCCTACAATGAGCAGTTCTTC. It translates to CASSVEGARSGGSSYNEQFF.